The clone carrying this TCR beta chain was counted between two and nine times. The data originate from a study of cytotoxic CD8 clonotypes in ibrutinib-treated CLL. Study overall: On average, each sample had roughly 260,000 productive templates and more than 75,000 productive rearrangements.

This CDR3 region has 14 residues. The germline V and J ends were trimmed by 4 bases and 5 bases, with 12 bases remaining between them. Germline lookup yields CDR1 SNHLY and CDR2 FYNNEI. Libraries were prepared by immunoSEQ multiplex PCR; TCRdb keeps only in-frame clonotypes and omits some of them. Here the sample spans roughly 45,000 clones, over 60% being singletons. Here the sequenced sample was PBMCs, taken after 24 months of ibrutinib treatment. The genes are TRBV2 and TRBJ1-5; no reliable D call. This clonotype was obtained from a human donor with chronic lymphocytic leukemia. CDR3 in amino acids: CASSVLRRHQPQHF. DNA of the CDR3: TGTGCCAGCAGTGTCTTACGTCGGCATCAGCCCCAGCATTTT.